This T cell receptor beta chain was recorded in a study of blood T cell repertoires in COVID-19. Study details: The United States, Italy and Spain provided the acute and convalescent COVID-19 samples. Sources were T cells, B-cell-depleted T cells, or PBMCs; the material itself was cDNA or gDNA.

Germline values: CDR1 MNHEY, CDR2 SVGAGI. The CDR3 is made up of 14 amino acids. The germline V and J ends were trimmed by 5 bases and 7 bases, with 12 bases remaining between them. Authors' processing steps: Reference gene primers were amplified, and this amplification served to estimate nucleated cell counts. The assay was immunoSEQ multiplex PCR, and TCRdb's table has in-frame clones only and misses some. V and J calls and clone size follow that table, whereas D and trimming were derived from the DNA. Among roughly 250,000 clones listed, 80% to 90% were seen once. The source of this sequence is a middle-aged man with acute or convalescent COVID-19. The chain employs TRBV6-5 and TRBJ1-6; D may be TRBD1 (5 bases). The sequenced sample was peripheral blood. The CDR3 protein is CASSTGTSNSPLHF. CDR3 DNA: TGTGCCAGCAGTACCGGGACTTCCAATTCACCCCTCCACTTT.